The subject of this entry is one T cell receptor beta chain. This receptor's antigen is unknown. Base qualities were left out, and no much larger clone turns up one base away. These data are taken from a study of cytomegalovirus exposure and HLA in healthy donors (dated by TCRdb to 2015 to 2018). In the study overall: In an earlier analysis of approximately 640 of the donors, around 300 Gb of sequence data and approximately 120 million unique TCR beta sequences from about 179 million T cells were reported. High-throughput TCR immunosequencing, statistical association of individual TCRs with disease status, and machine learning were combined to predict cytomegalovirus infection status. A later genetic analysis used genome-wide SNP genotypes for about 55% of the 666 donors, treating that subset as a discovery cohort. An earlier analysis of a few hundred of the donors applied high-throughput TCR beta sequencing to assess whether each TCR beta V gene segment acted as functional or pseudogenic. Alongside the repertoire data, information on donor age, sex, ethnicity and CMV serostatus was compiled. Roughly 300 gigabases of sequencing data and 70 million to 100 million unique TCR sequences made up an early release that covered over 550 HLA-typed donors. The aim of the study was to test whether cataloging public T cell receptors could identify signatures of past pathogen exposure. In addition to the first cohort of 650 to 750 subjects, a separate validation cohort of 120 different subjects was used. Every repertoire in the discovery cohort had been generated on one and the same sequencing platform. HLA typing covered class I and class II loci at four-digit resolution. Rather than drawing on any new phenotypic data, the later analysis identified candidate immune exposures from TCR beta sequences and the way those sequences occurred across donors. Typing coverage differed by locus: A, B, C, DRB1 and DQB1 were typed in roughly 620-630 donors, DQA1 in around 500, DPA1 in 600 to 610, and DPB1 in 450 to 480. A few DR-DQ haplotypes were treated as single units for association and clustering because of strong linkage in the cohort. On average, about 200,000 unique TCR beta nucleotide sequences were sequenced per donor among about 400 genotyped donors of the cohort, with roughly 18% of those sequences being non-productive. The T cell repertoires of 666 subjects were profiled by immunosequencing and related to cytomegalovirus serostatus. Among the approximately 420 genotyped donors, more than 70% belonged to the genetic ancestry cluster associated with self-reported Caucasian donors. To study patterns of TCR occurrence, a later analysis re-analyzed previously published TCR beta repertoires from 666 donors and added high-resolution HLA genotyping. What the study reported, not specific to this receptor: Linkage disequilibrium might explain the correlated functional status among segregating V segments, but an unknown experimental factor could not be ruled out. In vitro tests confirmed that a few of the cytomegalovirus-associated TCR beta chains recognize cytomegalovirus antigens. The earlier analysis of approximately 590 of the donors excluded about 16 rarely observed V segments, including chromosome 9 orphons, because counts were too low. A later analysis found that TCR association rates varied across HLA loci, with DRB1 alleles showing the most associated TCRs and HLA-C alleles the fewest. The presence/absence analyses assumed that sequencing depth was roughly uniform across donors, and that assumption may not be true. Because HLA typing was missing for some donors at each locus, association tests included only the typed subset. In both the original and validation cohorts, the classifier was reported to diagnose cytomegalovirus status with high specificity and sensitivity. Some IMGT-functional V segments, including TRBV6-2 and TRBV6-3, could not be told apart with the 87-base-pair reads, so those segments were excluded. A later genetic analysis reported fewer N-insertions in productive TCRs among donors in an Asian-associated ancestry cluster than the roughly 690-donor mean. According to a later analysis, most CMV-associated TCR beta chains appeared to be HLA-restricted, and the HLA associations seemed to be driven largely by CMV exposure. Strong co-occurrence of HLA alleles, especially DR and DQ, made assigning TCR associations to individual alleles difficult. The authors suggested that the approach could potentially be extended to other disease states and immunological phenotypes. Broadly in line with IMGT annotations, most TCR beta V segments showed up in productive rearrangements about 87% or about 30% of the time in an earlier analysis of 587 of the donors. A further reported finding was that TCR beta sequences accurately predicted the HLA-A and HLA-B alleles for most subjects in the first cohort. A later genetic analysis associated a missense DCLRE1C variant with V-gene and J-gene trimming of TCR beta chains, and an independent cohort replicated the association. Most TCR sequences were observed very rarely across donors, whereas some public TCRs were present in many individuals. A total of around 150 TCR beta chains were listed by the study as associated with cytomegalovirus. According to a later analysis, parvovirus B19, influenza, CMV and Epstein-Barr virus appeared linked to several top co-occurrence clusters. A group of highly shared sequence variants was considered likely to be a technical artifact of the sequencing pipeline. In this cohort, only TCR beta chains were sequenced, and detectable features were limited by the absence of alpha or paired-chain data. In a later analysis, about 17,000 TCR beta sequences were associated with specific HLA alleles at a false discovery rate of 0.05. A later analysis found that HLA-associated TCR beta chains were more clonally expanded and had lower generation probabilities than equally common non-associated chains. CMV serostatus was the only immune exposure information available for the cohort.

The cohort consisted of hundreds of healthy bone marrow donors. At the time of sampling, every cohort member was nominally healthy, though immune exposures that went unrecorded were likely present. The donor was CMV seropositive and belonged to the group of some 290 seropositive cohort members. Every donor gave a peripheral blood sample, and the peripheral blood mononuclear cells from that sample were used for TCR beta sequencing. Genomic DNA extraction from the blood cell samples was performed with the Qiagen DNeasy Blood Extraction Kit. Preparation of the library involved the immunoSEQ multiplex PCR assay. For the multiplex PCR, a mixture combining 60 forward primers for TCR Vbeta segments and 13 reverse primers for TCR Jbeta segments was used. The CDR3 region of rearranged TCR beta genes was amplified from genomic DNA by a multiplex PCR assay. The amplified TCR beta libraries were sequenced on the Illumina HiSeq System as 87-base-pair reads. Per the authors' processing: Across the roughly 700 repertoires, a later analysis counted approximately 75 million unique TCR beta chains, some 11 million of which were shared by at least two donors. Raw reads were error-corrected and collapsed into unique sequences with a nearest-neighbor algorithm that merged closely related sequences to remove PCR and sequencing errors. Alignment of CDR3 sequences to IMGT reference sequences was used to assign V, D and J gene segments. For a sequence to be retained, a match of at least six nucleotides was required to both a V gene segment and a J gene segment. Rearrangements were classified as productive when the CDR3 lacked stop codons and remained in frame with V and J, and all other rearrangements were classified as non-productive. Following IMGT convention, CDR3 was defined as the stretch from the second conserved V-encoded cysteine to the conserved J-encoded phenylalanine. In an earlier analysis of more than 550 of the donors, sequences lacking an unambiguous match to a single V gene segment were excluded. In an earlier analysis of almost 600 of the donors, a V segment was called functional when productive rearrangements were above 56.7%, and segregating when the standard deviation between donors exceeded 5%. To diagnose cytomegalovirus status from the catalog of TCR beta chain sequences, a statistical classification framework was built. In a later analysis, V and J genes were assigned by comparing TCR nucleotide sequences against IMGT/GENE-DB human TR gene sequences. The TCRdist pipeline was used in a later analysis to assign CDR3 sequences and most-parsimonious VDJ recombination scenarios. In a later analysis, each TCR beta chain was defined by its CDR3 amino acid sequence together with its V-gene family, and reads lacking a unique V-gene family were excluded. In a later analysis, 550 to 650 highly shared, low-generation-probability nucleotide sequences were removed to address suspected cross-contamination and a sequencing artifact. For each public chain, a later analysis derived a clonal expansion index from normalized ranks of inferred template counts within each repertoire. In a later analysis, generation probabilities were computed with a VDJ recombination model fitted to out-of-frame rearrangements, and the resulting probabilities were checked against IGoR. A later analysis scored TCR-TCR, TCR-HLA and TCR-CMV co-occurrence with hypergeometric tests, applying a repertoire-size bias correction to TCR pairs. False discovery rates were estimated in a later analysis by permuting HLA or CMV assignments 20 times. In a later analysis, co-occurring TCRs were grouped using DBSCAN, with TCRdist sequence similarity added in when clustering inside HLA-allele-positive subsets. Repertoires with fewer than 30,000 or more than 120,000 public chains, plus five repertoires with anomalous nucleotide sharing, were excluded from co-occurrence clustering. This is the immuneACCESS table as TCRdb keeps it, with only in-frame sequences that have V and J called. A part of the clones is gone; compared with another copy, unresolved V genes explain less than half, and the rest is unexplained. V, J and clone size derive from that table, while D and trimming were established from the DNA sequence. The sample table contains about 190,000 clones; only one count was recorded for roughly 80% of them. The top ten constitute 2% to 2.5% of the sample.

The germline V gene supplies CDR1 MDHEN and CDR2 SYDVKM. The CDR3, from cysteine to phenylalanine, totals 17 residues. Only the CDR3 portion is preserved as DNA: 51 bases, with reading frame beginning at the first base. The trim is 2 bases for V and 0 bases for J, with a gap of 17 bases between the germline ends. This sequence originates from a woman aged 25 to 39 in good health and CMV-seropositive. The specimen sequenced was PBMCs. Recombination connected TRBV28 to TRBJ2-7, with the D gene uncertain. The sequenced DNA: TGTGCCAGCAGTTTAAACTTCCCCCGCCCGAGCTCCTACGAGCAGTACTTC. This gives the protein CASSLNFPRPSSYEQYF.